The T cell receptor beta chain under discussion was sequenced for a study of T cells and copy number aberrations in small-cell lung cancer. For this clone: Its antigen is unidentified.

Trimming pared 0 bases from V and 1 base from J, leaving 7 bases between. The germline CDR1 and CDR2 sequences are GTSNPN and SVGIG (reference sequence). The CDR3 spans 14 residues. Study-level results: About 79.9-98% of tumor T-cell clones appeared in only one region.

TCRdb's copy holds only in-frame clones and misses some; the assay was immunoSEQ multiplex PCR. This sample has more than 1,000 clones, with less than 85% found just once. This chain links TRBV30 with TRBJ1-3, with D unclear. The sample comprised tumor tissue. The TCR sequence derives from a man between 60 and 70 years old with small cell lung cancer. The CDR3 sequence: CAWSVSASGNTIYF. CDR3 DNA: TGTGCCTGGAGTGTATCCGCGTCTGGAAACACCATATATTTT.